This T cell receptor (beta chain) emerged from a study of cytomegalovirus exposure and HLA in healthy donors. Broader study findings: The study found most TCR sequences rare, yet found some public TCRs in many donors. The authors confirmed in vitro that a few CMV-associated chains were specific for CMV antigens.

Note on this clone: Its antigen remains unknown.

The PCR made use of 60 Vbeta and 13 Jbeta primers. Repertoires were generated with immunoSEQ multiplex PCR, while TCRdb's copy carries only in-frame clones and drops some. The repertoire holds approximately 150,000 clones, 70% to 90% seen once, with roughly 4% in the top ten. CDR1 and CDR2 (germline): MDHEN, SYDVKM. CDR3 length equals 14 residues. V was pared by 8 bases and J by 6 bases, with 9 bases of the junction left unmatched. The TCR comes from a woman aged 40 to 50 in good health and CMV-seropositive. Sequenced input: PBMCs. The V call is TRBV28, the J call TRBJ2-1, with 8 bases fitting TRBD2. CDR3 protein: CASWEREKGNEQFF. CDR3 in DNA: TGTGCCAGCTGGGAGCGGGAGAAGGGCAATGAGCAGTTCTTC.